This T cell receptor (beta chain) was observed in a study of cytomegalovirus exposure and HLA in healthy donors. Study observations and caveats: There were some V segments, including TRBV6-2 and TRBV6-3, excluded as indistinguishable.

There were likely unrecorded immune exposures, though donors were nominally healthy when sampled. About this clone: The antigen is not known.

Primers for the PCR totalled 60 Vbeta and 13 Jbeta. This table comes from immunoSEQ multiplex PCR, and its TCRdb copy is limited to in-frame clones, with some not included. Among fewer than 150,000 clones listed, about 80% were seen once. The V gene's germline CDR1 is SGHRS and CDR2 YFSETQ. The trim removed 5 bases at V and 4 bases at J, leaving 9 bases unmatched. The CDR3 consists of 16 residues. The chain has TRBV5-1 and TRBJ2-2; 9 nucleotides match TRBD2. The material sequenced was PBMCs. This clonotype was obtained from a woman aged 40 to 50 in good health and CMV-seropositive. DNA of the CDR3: TGCGCCAGCAGATTCTCGGCGGGAGGGCCCACCGGGGAGCTGTTTTTT. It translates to CASRFSAGGPTGELFF.